Each of the 23 T cell receptor beta chains below was sequenced from the same sample in a study of blood T cell repertoires in COVID-19. Using immunoSEQ multiplex PCR, the repertoire was profiled, and TCRdb retains in-frame clones only, with some absent. Here the sample spans about 110,000 clones, 75% to 90% being singletons. The sequenced material came from peripheral blood. Receptor source: a woman aged 45-60 years with acute or convalescent COVID-19.

As for this clone: This specimen includes other DNA sequences encoding the same CDR3. The chain is built from TRBV5-1 and TRBJ1-1; D possibly corresponds to TRBD1 (5 bases). Per germline, CDR1 SGHRS and CDR2 YFSETQ. Trimming cost V 4 bases and J 1 base, with 14 bases left between them. The CDR3 is 15 residues long. The CDR3, as DNA: TGCGCCAGCAGCGCCTTGGGGGGAGGGAACACTGAAGCTTTCTTT. Translation gives CASSALGGGNTEAFF.

This clone was found a few times. The chain uses TRBV5-1 and TRBJ1-3; D possibly corresponds to TRBD1 (5 bases). This CDR3 region has 16 residues. Germline loops: CDR1 SGHRS, CDR2 YFSETQ. Trimming removed 4 bases at V and 0 bases at J, with 14 bases between. The CDR3 here is CASSAGWGDSGNTIYF. CDR3 DNA sequence: TGCGCCAGCAGCGCCGGCTGGGGGGACTCTGGAAACACCATATATTTT.

This rearrangement joins TRBV5-1 to TRBJ2-1; D perhaps matches TRBD1 (6 bases). The length of the CDR3 is 16 residues. The germline CDR1 and CDR2 sequences are SGHRS and YFSETQ. V lost 2 bases and J lost 4, with 16 bases in between. The CDR3 coding sequence is TGCGCCAGCAGCTTACCGACAGGCGAGGGGTACAATGAGCAGTTCTTC. Its translation is CASSLPTGEGYNEQFF.

This sequence joins TRBV6-5 and TRBJ2-3; 11 bases match TRBD2. V was clipped by 6 bases and J by 3 bases; unmatched bases: 5. The CDR3 length is 15 residues. Germline values: CDR1 MNHEY, CDR2 SVGAGI. The CDR3 loop is CASRTTSGGTDTQYF. The DNA of the CDR3 is TGTGCCAGCAGGACAACTAGCGGGGGAACAGATACGCAGTATTTT.

The V call is TRBV10-3, the J call TRBJ1-2, with D unclear. Germline CDR1 reads ENHRY; CDR2 reads SYGVKD. The CDR3 totals 14 residues. The V gene lost 0 bases and the J gene lost 4 bases, with 9 bases spanning the gap. Here the CDR3 DNA reads TGTGCCATCAGTGAGTCTGGGCAGTTCTATGGCTACACCTTC. Protein product: CAISESGQFYGYTF.

V gene TRBV11-2 combines with J gene TRBJ1-6; 10 nucleotides agree with TRBD1. The V gene end was trimmed by 5 bases and the J gene end by 0 bases; junction bases not matched to a gene: 4. Germline CDR1 SGHAT, CDR2 FQNNGV. This CDR3 is built from 17 residues. This CDR3 reads CASSPGQGGSYNSPLHF. CDR3 nucleotide sequence: TGTGCCAGCAGCCCTGGACAGGGGGGCTCCTATAATTCACCCCTCCACTTT.

The chain is built from TRBV24-1 and TRBJ1-5, with D tentatively TRBD1 (6 bases). V was cut by 2 bases and J by 1 base, with 11 bases left in between. This CDR3 region has 16 residues. Per the germline V gene, CDR1 is KGHDR and CDR2 is SFDVKD. In DNA form, the CDR3 reads TGTGCCACCAGTGATTCCCGGCAGGGGAGCAATCAGCCCCAGCATTTT. Its translation: CATSDSRQGSNQPQHF.

This clone was seen only once. Here the CDR3 DNA reads TGTGCCAGCAGCTTCGACAGGGCCTTTGGAGAGACCCAGTACTTC. Its protein is CASSFDRAFGETQYF. The chain has TRBV7-6 and TRBJ2-5; 7 bases map to TRBD1. Germline lookup yields CDR1 SGHVS and CDR2 FNYEAQ. The CDR3 is 15 residues long. The J segment lost 4 bases and the V segment lost 3 bases, leaving 8 bases of the junction unmatched.

The chain links TRBV28 to TRBJ1-5; TRBD1 matches at 7 bases. Germline-derived CDR1 and CDR2 are MDHEN and SYDVKM. The V gene end was trimmed by 6 bases and the J gene end by 5 bases; junction bases not matched to a gene: 1. The CDR3 consists of 12 residues. Here the CDR3 reads CASSQGDQPQHF. The CDR3 DNA reads as TGTGCCAGCAGCCAGGGGGATCAGCCCCAGCATTTT.

This chain links TRBV30 with TRBJ1-3, with D perhaps TRBD1 (5 bases). CDR1 is GTSNPN and CDR2 is SVGIG in the germline V gene (reference sequence). V lost 0 bases, J lost 3 bases, and 9 bases lay in between. The CDR3 has 14 amino acids. The CDR3 DNA reads as TGTGCCTGGAGTGTATCGGGGGGTGGAAACACCATATATTTT. This translates into CAWSVSGGGNTIYF.

V and J are TRBV2 and TRBJ1-5; TRBD1 is a possible D gene (6 bases). Trimming shortened V by 3 bases and J by 1 base, and 10 bases separated the two germline ends. The CDR3 contains 15 residues. The V gene's germline CDR1 is SNHLY and CDR2 FYNNEI. The CDR3 DNA reads TGTGCCAGCAGTGACAGGGGAGGGAGCAATCAGCCCCAGCATTTT. This gives the protein CASSDRGGSNQPQHF.

The chain uses TRBV7-2 and TRBJ2-1; the match to TRBD2 covers 9 bases. V gave up 4 bases and J gave up 0 bases; unmatched junction bases: 4. This CDR3 contains 16 residues. Germline V lookup: CDR1 SGHTA, CDR2 FQGNSA. DNA for the CDR3: TGTGCCAGCAGCTATAGCGGGGGAAGCTCCTACAATGAGCAGTTCTTC. Its translation is CASSYSGGSSYNEQFF.

The rearrangement links TRBV10-3 to TRBJ2-1, with 8 nucleotides matching TRBD2. V gave up 5 bases and J gave up 5 bases; unmatched junction bases: 5. The CDR3 is 14 amino acids. CDR1 is ENHRY, CDR2 SYGVKD, per germline. The DNA for the CDR3 is TGTGCCATCAGTACGGGGGGGCCCCACAATGAGCAGTTCTTC. Encoded protein: CAISTGGPHNEQFF.

The rearrangement links TRBV6-1 to TRBJ1-3; D remains ambiguous. Germline CDR1 MNHNS, CDR2 SASEGT. The length of the CDR3 is 15 residues. The ends were cut back, 1 base at V and 0 bases at J, with 7 bases in the middle. CDR3 nucleotides: TGTGCCAGCAGTGAAGGAGGCAGCTCTGGAAACACCATATATTTT. It translates to CASSEGGSSGNTIYF.

This clone was observed a single time. The same CDR3 also results from other DNA sequences found in this sample. This rearrangement joins TRBV6-5 to TRBJ1-5, with D possibly TRBD1 on 6 matching bases. Germline CDR1 MNHEY, CDR2 SVGAGI. The V end was cut by 6 bases, the J end by 5 bases, with 8 bases between. The CDR3 is 12 residues long. The CDR3 loop is CASRGGHQPQHF. The CDR3 bases are TGTGCCAGCAGGGGGGGGCATCAGCCCCAGCATTTT.

The chain joins TRBV6-5 to TRBJ2-3; TRBD1 matches at 8 bases. There are 15 residues in the CDR3. Looked up from germline, CDR1 is MNHEY and CDR2 is SVGAGI. Losses at the gene ends were 6 bases for V and 0 bases for J; bases not matched to a gene: 5. The CDR3 reads CASSKQGGSTDTQYF. CDR3 in DNA: TGTGCCAGCAGCAAACAGGGGGGTAGCACAGATACGCAGTATTTT.

The J gene is TRBJ1-6, the V gene TRBV19, with D maybe TRBD1 (5 bases). CDR3 length: 13 residues. Trimming took 6 bases from V and 7 from J, leaving 10 bases between them. CDR1 and CDR2 (germline): LNHDA, SQIVND (reference sequence). CDR3 coding DNA: TGTGCCAGTAGCGACAGATGGAATTCACCCCTCCACTTT. Translation: CASSDRWNSPLHF. The full variable domain, its missing parts supplied by reference TRBV19 and TRBJ1-6, is DGGITQSPKYLFRKEGQNVTLSCEQNLNHDAMYWYRQDPGQGLRLIYYSQIVNDFQKGDIAEGYSVSREKKESFPLTVTSAQKNPTAFYLCASSDRWNSPLHFGNGTRLTVT.

The rearrangement uses TRBV3-1 (or the pseudogene TRBV3-2) and TRBJ2-5, with 9 bases aligning to TRBD2. Germline CDR1 is LGHDT and CDR2 is YNNKEL (reference sequence). V shed 4 bases, J shed 2 bases, and the junction held 8 bases outside the gene matches. The CDR3 loop spans 16 amino acids. As DNA, the CDR3 is TGTGCCAGCAGCCCTCGAGGAGCGGGGGGTCAAGAGACCCAGTACTTC. It specifies CASSPRGAGGQETQYF.

The V call is TRBV12-5, the J call TRBJ2-5, with D possibly matching TRBD2 (5 bases). Germline values: CDR1 LGHNT, CDR2 FRNRAP. The CDR3 loop spans 12 amino acids. V was clipped by 4 bases and J by 7 bases, with 10 bases between them. CDR3 in amino acids: CASGSPGWTQYF. CDR3 in DNA: TGTGCTAGTGGTTCCCCGGGGTGGACCCAGTACTTC.

The chain links TRBV28 to TRBJ1-2, with 8 bases aligning to TRBD1. The J segment lost 3 bases and the V segment lost 5 bases, leaving 8 bases of the junction unmatched. Per germline, CDR1 MDHEN and CDR2 SYDVKM. This CDR3 is built from 15 residues. CDR3 in DNA: TGTGCCAGCAGTAACGAAGACAGGGGTCACTATGGCTACACCTTC. It encodes CASSNEDRGHYGYTF.

This clone has just a few counts. As DNA, the CDR3 is TGTGCCAGCTCACCAGGGACAGGGGCAAGCACTGAAGCTTTCTTT. Amino acid sequence: CASSPGTGASTEAFF. V and J are TRBV18 and TRBJ1-1; 10 bases are shared with TRBD1. In germline, CDR1 is KGHSH, CDR2 LQKENI. The CDR3 spans 15 residues. The ends lost 2 bases at V and 4 bases at J; junction bases unmatched: 4.

The chain joins TRBV24-1 to TRBJ2-2; D may be TRBD2 (5 bases). There are 16 residues in the CDR3. Per the germline V gene, CDR1 is KGHDR and CDR2 is SFDVKD. V was pared by 7 bases and J by 5 bases, with 19 bases between. The DNA of the CDR3 is TGTGCCACCAGCCCTCCTGGTCTAGCTAGGACCGGGGAGCTGTTTTTT. Its protein product is CATSPPGLARTGELFF.

This chain links TRBV27 with TRBJ1-5, with D hard to call. V gave up 2 bases and J gave up 7 bases, with 9 bases separating them. The CDR3 totals 13 residues. Germline CDR1 is MNHEY and CDR2 is SMNVEV (reference sequence). CDR3 nucleotide sequence: TGTGCCAGCAGTTTACGGGAGGACCAGCCCCAGCATTTT. This translates into CASSLREDQPQHF.